This T cell receptor (beta chain) was sequenced during a study of OX40 agonist ivuxolimab in advanced cancers. Clones were read by immunoSEQ multiplex PCR, and TCRdb kept only the in-frame ones, dropping some. The sample has tens of thousands of clones; around four fifths are singletons. The CDR3 contains 15 residues. The germline V gene encodes CDR1 SGHRS and CDR2 YFSETQ. V was cut by 0 bases and J by 8 bases, with 15 bases left in between. J is TRBJ2-1 and V is TRBV5-1; tentatively, D is TRBD1 (6 bases). The sequence was collected from an adult with an advanced solid tumor such as melanoma, head and neck, liver or kidney cancer. Sequenced here: CD4+ or CD8+ T cells sorted from blood, sampled in a trial of the OX40 agonist ivuxolimab. CDR3 sequence (DNA): TGCGCCAGCAGCTTGGATGGGGGCGCGGGCGATGAGCAGTTCTTC. It translates to CASSLDGGAGDEQFF. The full variable domain, its missing parts supplied by reference TRBV5-1 and TRBJ2-1, is KAGVTQTPRYLIKTRGQQVTLSCSPISGHRSVSWYQQTPGQGLQFLFEYFSETQRNKGNFPGRFSGRQFSNSRSEMNVSTLELGDSALYLCASSLDGGAGDEQFFGPGTRLTVL.